Detailed here is one T cell receptor (beta chain). The antigen remains undetermined. The data are from a study of cytomegalovirus exposure and HLA in healthy donors. About the study: A prior analysis found roughly 110 million unique TCR beta sequences from about 179 million T cells. Findings of the study overall: A further, later analysis showed that HLA-associated TCR beta chains (compared with equally common others) were more clonally expanded.

Both 60 Vbeta primers and 13 Jbeta primers went into the PCR. Libraries were prepared by immunoSEQ multiplex PCR; TCRdb keeps only in-frame clonotypes and omits some of them. In the table there are over 100,000 clones, just under 80% of which are singletons. The sequenced material came from PBMCs. This clonotype originated in a male donor in good health and CMV-seronegative.

The CDR3 spells CASSARQGENMNTEAFF. In DNA form, the CDR3 reads TGTGCCAGCAGCGCAAGACAGGGTGAGAACATGAACACTGAAGCTTTCTTT. The rearrangement joins TRBV21-1 to TRBJ1-1; TRBD1, the D gene given by the table, was not confirmed from the DNA. TRBV21-1 is deemed a pseudogene. The CDR3 has 17 residues.